This T cell receptor (beta chain) was retrieved from a study of cytomegalovirus exposure and HLA in healthy donors (dated by TCRdb to about 2017). Regarding the research as a whole: An earlier analysis of several hundred of the donors reported approximately 300 Gb of sequence data and around 110 million unique TCR beta sequences obtained from around 190 million T cells. Because of strong linkage in the cohort, roughly 5 DR-DQ haplotypes were treated as single units for association and clustering. Rather than using new phenotypic data, the later analysis identified candidate immune exposures from TCR beta sequences and from how often those sequences occurred across donors. The aim of the study was to test whether cataloging public T cell receptors could identify signatures of past pathogen exposure. In addition to the first cohort of 666 subjects, a separate validation cohort of around 110 different subjects was used. Donor age, sex, ethnicity and CMV serostatus were collected together with the repertoire data. HLA typing covered class I and class II loci at four-digit resolution. Among about 370 genotyped donors of the cohort, an average of roughly 230,000 unique TCR beta nucleotide sequences was sequenced per donor, of which about 19% were non-productive. The genetic ancestry cluster associated with self-reported Caucasian donors included about four fifths of the 350 to 500 genotyped donors. To decide whether each TCR beta V gene segment behaved as functional or pseudogenic, an earlier analysis of approximately 590 of the donors relied on high-throughput TCR beta sequencing. The study profiled the T cell repertoires of hundreds of subjects by immunosequencing and related them to cytomegalovirus serostatus. An early release that covered fewer than 800 HLA-typed donors contained approximately 300 gigabases of sequencing data and roughly 84 million unique TCR sequences. Typing coverage differed by locus: A, B, C, DRB1 and DQB1 were typed in roughly 629-630 donors, DQA1 in approximately 520, DPA1 in over 600, and DPB1 in around 440. A later analysis re-analyzed previously published TCR beta repertoires from about 600 donors and added high-resolution HLA genotyping to study TCR occurrence patterns. All discovery cohort repertoires had been generated using a single sequencing platform. To predict cytomegalovirus infection status, the study brought together high-throughput TCR immunosequencing, statistical association of individual TCRs with disease status, and machine learning. A later genetic analysis took genome-wide SNP genotypes for 398 of the 666 donors and used that subset as a discovery cohort. Beyond this particular receptor, the publication reports: Assigning TCR associations to individual alleles was difficult when HLA alleles, especially DR and DQ, strongly co-occurred. Because HLA typing was missing for some donors at each locus, association tests included only the typed subset. A few of the identified cytomegalovirus-associated TCR beta chains were confirmed in vitro to be specific for cytomegalovirus antigens. According to the authors, the approach could potentially be generalized to other disease states and immunological phenotypes. The classifier was reported to diagnose cytomegalovirus status with high specificity and sensitivity in both the original and validation cohorts. V-gene and J-gene trimming of TCR beta chains was associated with a missense DCLRE1C variant in a later genetic analysis, and the association was replicated in an independent cohort. In an earlier analysis of about 600 of the donors, most TCR beta V segments appeared in productive rearrangements about 87% or about 30% of the time, broadly matching IMGT annotations. Some IMGT-functional V segments, including TRBV6-2 and TRBV6-3, could not be told apart with the 87-base-pair reads, so those segments were excluded. Linkage disequilibrium might explain the correlated functional status among segregating V segments, but an unknown experimental factor could not be excluded. In a later analysis, TCR association rates were found to vary across HLA loci, with the most associated TCRs seen for DRB1 alleles and the fewest for HLA-C alleles. Specific HLA alleles were associated with more than 15,000 TCR beta sequences at a false discovery rate of 0.05 in a later analysis. A further reported finding was that TCR beta sequences accurately predicted the HLA-A and HLA-B alleles for most subjects in the first cohort. According to a later genetic analysis, donors in an Asian-associated ancestry cluster had fewer N-insertions in productive TCRs than the approximately 630-donor mean. Several of the top co-occurrence clusters appeared to be linked to parvovirus B19, influenza, CMV and Epstein-Barr virus, according to a later analysis. A group of highly shared sequence variants was considered likely to be a technical artifact of the sequencing pipeline. Because counts were too low, seventeen rarely observed V segments, including chromosome 9 orphons, were left out of the earlier analysis of 500 to 750 of the donors. This cohort had only TCR beta chains sequenced, and the lack of alpha or paired-chain data limited which features could be detected. In a later analysis, HLA-associated TCR beta chains were found to be more clonally expanded and to have lower generation probabilities than equally common non-associated chains. Roughly uniform sequencing depth across donors was assumed in presence/absence analyses, although this assumption may not hold. CMV serostatus was the only immune exposure information available for the cohort. According to a later analysis, most CMV-associated TCR beta chains appeared to be HLA-restricted, and the HLA associations seemed to be driven largely by CMV exposure. Most TCR sequences were observed very rarely across donors, whereas some public TCRs were present in many individuals. A total of 164 TCR beta chains were listed by the study as associated with cytomegalovirus.

The cohort consisted of 600 or so healthy bone marrow donors. All cohort members were sampled while nominally healthy, although unrecorded immune exposures were likely present. The donor tested CMV seropositive and was one of the 289 seropositive cohort members. Every donor gave a peripheral blood sample, and the peripheral blood mononuclear cells from that sample were used for TCR beta sequencing. Genomic DNA extraction from the blood cell samples was performed with the Qiagen DNeasy Blood Extraction Kit. A word on this clone: This receptor's antigen is unknown.

The protocol used for the library was the immunoSEQ multiplex PCR assay. For the multiplex PCR, a mixture combining 60 forward primers for TCR Vbeta segments and 13 reverse primers for TCR Jbeta segments was used. The CDR3 region of rearranged TCR beta genes was amplified from genomic DNA by a multiplex PCR assay. On the Illumina HiSeq System, the amplified TCR beta libraries were sequenced as 87-base-pair reads. The original pipeline was this. A later analysis counted 65 million to 90 million unique TCR beta chains across the 640 or so repertoires, and some 11 million of these chains were shared by at least two donors. A nearest-neighbor algorithm error-corrected the raw reads and collapsed the reads into unique sequences, merging closely related sequences to remove PCR and sequencing errors. To assign V, D and J gene segments, CDR3 sequences were aligned to IMGT reference sequences. For a sequence to be retained, a match of at least six nucleotides to both a V gene segment and a J gene segment was required. Rearrangements were called productive when the CDR3 lacked stop codons and stayed in frame with V and J; all others were non-productive. CDR3 was defined according to IMGT convention as the region running from the second conserved V-encoded cysteine to the conserved J-encoded phenylalanine. The earlier analysis of 500 to 600 of the donors excluded sequences that lacked an unambiguous match to a single V gene segment. In an earlier analysis of around 590 of the donors, a V segment was called functional when productive rearrangements were above 56.7%, and segregating when the standard deviation between donors exceeded 5%. To diagnose cytomegalovirus status from the catalog of TCR beta chain sequences, a statistical classification framework was built. A later analysis assigned V and J genes by comparing TCR nucleotide sequences with IMGT/GENE-DB human TR gene sequences. A later analysis assigned CDR3 sequences and most-parsimonious VDJ recombination scenarios with the TCRdist pipeline. In a later analysis, each TCR beta chain was defined by its CDR3 amino acid sequence together with its V-gene family, and reads lacking a unique V-gene family were excluded. A later analysis removed roughly 590 highly shared, low-generation-probability nucleotide sequences to deal with suspected cross-contamination and a sequencing artifact. In a later analysis, a clonal expansion index was calculated for each public chain from normalized within-repertoire ranks of inferred template counts. In a later analysis, generation probabilities were computed with a VDJ recombination model fitted to out-of-frame rearrangements, and the resulting probabilities were checked against IGoR. Hypergeometric tests were used in a later analysis to score TCR-TCR, TCR-HLA and TCR-CMV co-occurrence, with a repertoire-size bias correction applied to the TCR pairs. In a later analysis, false discovery rates were estimated by permuting HLA or CMV assignments 20 times. In a later analysis, co-occurring TCRs were grouped with DBSCAN, and TCRdist sequence similarity was added when clustering was performed within HLA-allele-positive subsets. Co-occurrence clustering excluded repertoires with fewer than 30,000 or more than 120,000 public chains, plus five with anomalous nucleotide sharing. Entries here come from immuneACCESS through TCRdb and include only in-frame sequences with V and J called. Some clones fail to appear in such tables; in the studies checked, an unresolved V gene covers under half of the shortfall, and the cause of the remainder is unknown. V, J and clone size are those of that table, while D and trimming were read from the DNA. Per the sample table, the count is around 100,000 clones. 6.8% of the sample is in the top ten clones.

According to the germline V gene (reference sequence), CDR1 reads LNHNV and CDR2 reads YYDKDF. The CDR3, from cysteine to phenylalanine, totals 15 residues. Only CDR3 DNA remains: 45 bases, in frame from the first base. The V end gives up 5 bases and the J end 5 bases, leaving 11 bases in the junction not matched to a gene. The chain is encoded by TRBV15 joined to TRBJ2-7; 8 middle bases align to TRBD1. The receptor was isolated from a man aged 35 to 55 in good health and CMV-seropositive. The specimen sequenced was PBMCs. The CDR3 corresponds to CATSAWTGLVNEQYF. The DNA reads TGTGCCACCAGCGCCTGGACAGGGCTAGTAAACGAGCAGTACTTC.